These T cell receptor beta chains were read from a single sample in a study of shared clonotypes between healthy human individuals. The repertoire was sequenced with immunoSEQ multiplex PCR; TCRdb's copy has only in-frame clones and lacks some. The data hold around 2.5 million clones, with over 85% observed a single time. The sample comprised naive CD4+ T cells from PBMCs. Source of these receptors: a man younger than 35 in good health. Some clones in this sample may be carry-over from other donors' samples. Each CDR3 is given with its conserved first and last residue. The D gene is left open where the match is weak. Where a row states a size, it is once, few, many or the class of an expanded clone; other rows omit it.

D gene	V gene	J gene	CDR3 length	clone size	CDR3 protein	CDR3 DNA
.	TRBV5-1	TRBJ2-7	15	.	CASSLLPGQSYEQYF	TGCGCCAGCAGCTTGCTGCCGGGACAAAGCTACGAGCAGTACTTC
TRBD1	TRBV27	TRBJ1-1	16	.	CASSPDLDRANTEAFF	TGTGCCAGCAGTCCGGATCTAGACAGGGCGAACACTGAAGCTTTCTTT
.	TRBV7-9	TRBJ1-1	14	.	CASSLGSQDVEAFF	TGTGCCAGCAGCCTTGGCAGTCAGGACGTTGAAGCTTTCTTT
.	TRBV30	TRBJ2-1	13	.	CAWSFGVGDEQFF	TGTGCCTGGAGTTTTGGTGTAGGCGATGAGCAGTTCTTC
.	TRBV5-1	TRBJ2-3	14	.	CASSLAGDQDTQYF	TGCGCCAGCAGCTTGGCAGGGGATCAAGATACGCAGTATTTT
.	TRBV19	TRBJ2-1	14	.	CASSARWGLYEQFF	TGTGCCAGTAGTGCCCGATGGGGTTTGTATGAGCAGTTCTTC
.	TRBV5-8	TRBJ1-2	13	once	CASSRMSREGYTF	TGTGCCAGCAGCCGGATGTCCAGGGAGGGCTACACCTTC
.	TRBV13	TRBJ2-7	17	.	CASSLGQDGARSYEQYF	TGTGCCAGCAGCTTAGGCCAGGACGGGGCGCGCTCCTACGAGCAGTACTTC
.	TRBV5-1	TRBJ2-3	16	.	CASSFSDRLFTDTQYF	TGCGCCAGCAGCTTTAGCGATCGCCTCTTCACAGATACGCAGTATTTT
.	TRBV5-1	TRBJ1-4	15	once	CASSLVGGVNEKLFF	TGCGCCAGCAGCTTGGTCGGAGGGGTAAATGAAAAACTGTTTTTT
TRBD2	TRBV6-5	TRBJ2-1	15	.	CASSRGLAGDNEQFF	TGTGCCAGCAGCCGGGGACTAGCGGGCGACAATGAGCAGTTCTTC
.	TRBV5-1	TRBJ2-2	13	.	CASSGQHTGELFF	TGCGCCAGCAGCGGACAGCACACCGGGGAGCTGTTTTTT
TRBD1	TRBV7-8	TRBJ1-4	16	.	CASSPRGGQGVKKLFF	TGTGCCAGCAGCCCCCGAGGGGGACAGGGCGTGAAGAAACTGTTTTTT
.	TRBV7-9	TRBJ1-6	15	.	CASSADSSYNSPLHF	TGTGCCAGCAGCGCTGACAGCTCCTATAATTCACCCCTCCACTTT
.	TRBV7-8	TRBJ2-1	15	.	CASSLDPSSYNEQFF	TGTGCCAGCAGCCTGGACCCAAGCTCCTACAATGAGCAGTTCTTC
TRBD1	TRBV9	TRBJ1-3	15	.	CASSTGQGVGNTIYF	TGTGCCAGCAGCACAGGACAGGGCGTGGGAAACACCATATATTTT
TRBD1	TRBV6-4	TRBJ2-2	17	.	CASSEIWRQGATGELFF	TGTGCCAGCAGTGAAATTTGGAGACAGGGGGCTACCGGGGAGCTGTTTTTT
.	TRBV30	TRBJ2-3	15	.	CAWSVWQDLRDTQYF	TGTGCCTGGAGTGTATGGCAGGATCTTAGAGATACGCAGTATTTT
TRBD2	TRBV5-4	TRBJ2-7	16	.	CASSTVPTSGNYEQYF	TGTGCCAGCAGCACCGTACCGACTAGCGGGAATTACGAGCAGTACTTC
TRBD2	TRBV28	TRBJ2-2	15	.	CASSPWRGGTGELFF	TGTGCCAGCAGTCCCTGGCGGGGGGGCACCGGGGAGCTGTTTTTT
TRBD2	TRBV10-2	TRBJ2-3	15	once	CASSVRGRGTDTQYF	TGCGCCAGCAGTGTAAGAGGGCGGGGGACAGATACGCAGTATTTT
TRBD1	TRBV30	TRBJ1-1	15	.	CAWSPYPGGNTEAFF	TGTGCCTGGAGTCCCTACCCAGGGGGGAACACTGAAGCTTTCTTT
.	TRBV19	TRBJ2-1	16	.	CASSTDRTATYNEQFF	TGTGCCAGTAGTACAGACCGGACAGCTACCTACAATGAGCAGTTCTTC
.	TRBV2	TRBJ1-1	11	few	CASSAGFEAFF	TGTGCCAGCAGCGCGGGATTTGAAGCTTTCTTT
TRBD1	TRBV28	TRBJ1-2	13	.	CAARRQGNYGYTF	TGTGCCGCACGACGACAGGGTAACTATGGCTACACCTTC
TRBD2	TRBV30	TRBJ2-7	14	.	CAWRPSGAVGVQYF	TGTGCCTGGAGGCCTAGCGGGGCGGTGGGGGTGCAGTACTTC
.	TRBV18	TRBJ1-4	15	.	CASSRDIMTNEKLFF	TGTGCCAGCTCACGAGACATAATGACAAATGAAAAACTGTTTTTT
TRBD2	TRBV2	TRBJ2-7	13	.	CASSERTSGEQYF	TGTGCCAGCAGTGAGAGGACTAGCGGCGAGCAGTACTTC
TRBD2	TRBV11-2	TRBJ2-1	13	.	CASSPSGLNEQFF	TGTGCCAGCAGCCCTAGCGGCCTCAATGAGCAGTTCTTC
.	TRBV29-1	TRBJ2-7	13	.	CSVLVDSSYEQYF	TGCAGCGTATTAGTTGACAGCTCCTACGAGCAGTACTTC
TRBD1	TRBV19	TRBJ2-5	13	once	CASGTQGAETQYF	TGTGCCAGTGGTACCCAGGGGGCTGAGACCCAGTACTTC
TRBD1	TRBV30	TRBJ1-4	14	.	CAWASGPRGEKLFF	TGTGCCTGGGCCTCCGGGCCCAGGGGGGAAAAACTGTTTTTT
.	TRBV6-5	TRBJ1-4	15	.	CASSYEGSRGEKLFF	TGTGCCAGCAGTTACGAAGGGAGCCGCGGAGAAAAACTGTTTTTT
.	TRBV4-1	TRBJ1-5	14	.	CASSQEGTDQPQHF	TGCGCCAGCAGCCAAGAAGGGACCGACCAGCCCCAGCATTTT
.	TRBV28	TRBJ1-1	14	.	CATPMEGMNTEAFF	TGTGCCACTCCAATGGAAGGGATGAACACTGAAGCTTTCTTT
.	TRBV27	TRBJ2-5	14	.	CASSRGGRQETQYF	TGTGCCAGCAGTCGTGGGGGTCGGCAAGAGACCCAGTACTTC
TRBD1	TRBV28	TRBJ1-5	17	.	CASSFSTGLVSNQPQHF	TGTGCCAGCAGTTTCTCGACAGGGTTGGTCAGCAATCAGCCCCAGCATTTT
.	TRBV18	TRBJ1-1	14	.	CASSRNRVNTEAFF	TGTGCCAGCTCACGGAACAGGGTGAACACTGAAGCTTTCTTT
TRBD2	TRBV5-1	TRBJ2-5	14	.	CASSVLAGQETQYF	TGCGCCAGCAGCGTACTAGCGGGCCAAGAGACCCAGTACTTC
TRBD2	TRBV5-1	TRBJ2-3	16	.	CASTLSIAGGGDTQYF	TGCGCCAGCACCCTATCCATAGCGGGAGGGGGAGATACGCAGTATTTT
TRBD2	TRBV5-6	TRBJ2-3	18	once	CASSPMGLAGGLADTQYF	TGTGCCAGCAGTCCGATGGGACTAGCGGGAGGGCTTGCAGATACGCAGTATTTT
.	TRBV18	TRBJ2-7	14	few	CASSPTGGDHEQYF	TGTGCCAGCTCACCAACAGGGGGGGACCACGAGCAGTACTTC
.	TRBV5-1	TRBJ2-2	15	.	CASSPDRGGTGELFF	TGCGCCAGCAGCCCTGACAGGGGAGGGACCGGGGAGCTGTTTTTT
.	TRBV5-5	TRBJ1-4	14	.	CASRHGYLNEKLFF	TGTGCCAGCAGGCACGGCTACCTTAATGAAAAACTGTTTTTT
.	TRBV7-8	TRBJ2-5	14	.	CASNTGPPQETQYF	TGTGCCAGCAACACGGGGCCCCCGCAAGAGACCCAGTACTTC
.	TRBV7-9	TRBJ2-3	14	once	CASSPPGSTDTQYF	TGTGCCAGCAGCCCCCCAGGCAGCACAGATACGCAGTATTTT
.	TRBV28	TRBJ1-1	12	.	CASTKLGTEAFF	TGTGCCAGCACTAAACTGGGGACTGAAGCTTTCTTT
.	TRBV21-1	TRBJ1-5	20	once	CASSKFLTGTGRSCNQPQHF	TGTGCCAGCAGCAAATTCCTGACCGGGACAGGGAGGTCTTGCAATCAGCCCCAGCATTTT
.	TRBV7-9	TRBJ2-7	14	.	CASSLVEFRYEQYF	TGTGCCAGCAGCTTAGTCGAGTTTCGGTATGAGCAGTACTTC
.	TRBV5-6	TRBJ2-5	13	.	CASSFSRQETQYF	TGTGCCAGCAGCTTCTCCCGCCAAGAGACCCAGTACTTC
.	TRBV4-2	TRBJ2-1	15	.	CASSDKSGGGNEQFF	TGTGCCAGCAGCGACAAATCTGGGGGCGGCAATGAGCAGTTCTTC
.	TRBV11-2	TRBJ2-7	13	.	CASSLGGTYEQYF	TGTGCCAGCAGCTTAGGGGGGACCTACGAGCAGTACTTC
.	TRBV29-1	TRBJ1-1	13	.	CSVAPVWNTEAFF	TGCAGCGTGGCCCCGGTGTGGAACACTGAAGCTTTCTTT
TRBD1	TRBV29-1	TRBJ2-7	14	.	CSVGVVGDRDEQYF	TGCAGCGTTGGGGTTGTAGGGGACAGGGACGAGCAGTACTTC
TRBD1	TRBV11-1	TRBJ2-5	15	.	CASTGTAWEQETQYF	TGTGCCAGCACCGGGACAGCTTGGGAACAAGAGACCCAGTACTTC
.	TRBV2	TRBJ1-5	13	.	CASSEGPNQPQHF	TGTGCCAGCAGCGAGGGTCCAAATCAGCCCCAGCATTTT